The present T cell receptor beta chain was sequenced within a study of cytomegalovirus exposure and HLA in healthy donors. In its sample, this clone was seen a few times. Its specificity is unknown. CDR1 MGHRA and CDR2 YSYEKL come from the germline V gene. The length of the CDR3 is 15 residues. Germline trimming cut 2 bases from V and 5 bases from J; bases unmatched to any gene: 5. Study results and caveats: For presence/absence analyses, sequencing depth was assumed to be roughly uniform across donors. V- and J-gene trimming of TCR beta was linked (in a later analysis) to a missense DCLRE1C variant. Among the sequence variants, a highly shared cluster was likely an artifact of sequencing. No immune exposure information besides CMV serostatus was available.

The study ran its PCR with 60 Vbeta and 13 Jbeta primers. Assay used: immunoSEQ multiplex PCR; TCRdb lists only in-frame clones, some missing. The repertoire holds roughly 100,000 clones, with over 80% as singletons. Material: PBMCs. V usage is TRBV4-1 and J usage is TRBJ1-4; 7 bases map to TRBD1. This receptor was identified in a female donor in good health and CMV-seropositive. CDR3 sequence (DNA): TGCGCCAGCAGCCAACCGGGACAGAGAAATGAAAAACTGTTTTTT. This translates into CASSQPGQRNEKLFF.